The 20 T cell receptor beta chains reported below all come from one sample, sequenced in a study of a mutant IDH1 vaccine in newly diagnosed glioma. Profiled with immunoSEQ multiplex PCR; TCRdb holds only in-frame clones, not every one. The sample has over 80,000 clones, roughly four fifths seen once. Time point defined: week 47, end of study. Each dose delivered 300 ug of mutant IDH1 20-mer peptide subcutaneously with imiquimod. No antigen is known for these receptors. The source material was PBMCs, sampled from a glioma patient whose treatment included an IDH1 peptide vaccine. These receptors all come from a man aged 40-49 years with glioma.

The gene calls are TRBV4-3 and TRBJ2-3; D may be TRBD2 (5 bases). Germline-derived CDR1 and CDR2 are LGHNA and YSLEER. V was trimmed by 0 bases and J by 3 bases, leaving 13 bases between them. The CDR3 contains 16 residues. The CDR3 loop reads CASSQDAATRTDTQYF. In DNA form, the CDR3 reads TGCGCCAGCAGCCAAGATGCGGCTACTAGAACAGATACGCAGTATTTT.

This sequence joins TRBV5-4 and TRBJ2-3; 8 nucleotides agree with TRBD2. This CDR3 has 15 amino acids. Germline V gene lookup returns CDR1 SGHNT and CDR2 YYREEE (reference sequence). V shed 4 bases, J shed 8 bases, and the junction held 12 bases outside the gene matches. CDR3 coding DNA: TGTGCCAGCAGCGTCCGGGACGGGGGGGCCGGTACGCAGTATTTT. It translates to CASSVRDGGAGTQYF. Using reference TRBV5-4 and TRBJ2-3 for the parts outside the CDR3, the full variable domain is ETGVTQSPTHLIKTRGQQVTLRCSSQSGHNTVSWYQQALGQGPQFIFQYYREEENGRGNFPPRFSGLQFPNYSSELNVNALELDDSALYLCASSVRDGGAGTQYFGPGTRLTVL.

CDR3 sequence reads: CASSVLTGVTFNEQFF. CDR3 DNA sequence: TGTGCCAGCAGCGTCCTGACAGGGGTCACGTTTAATGAGCAGTTCTTC. The chain has TRBV9 and TRBJ2-1; the match to TRBD1 covers 8 bases. The CDR3 contains 16 residues. The germline gives CDR1 SGDLS, CDR2 YYNGEE. V dropped 2 bases and J dropped 7; count of bases not matched to a gene: 11.

This clone was picked up a small number of times. V and J are TRBV5-4 and TRBJ2-7; 9 bases align to TRBD2. Trimming cost V 1 base and J 6 bases; bases outside gene matches: 14. CDR3 length: 17 amino acids. Germline values: CDR1 SGHNT, CDR2 YYREEE (reference sequence). As DNA, the CDR3 is TGTGCCAGCAGCTTGATTGGGACCCTAGCGGGGTTTGGCGAGCAGTACTTC. This gives the protein CASSLIGTLAGFGEQYF.

The chain links TRBV19 to TRBJ1-2, with D perhaps TRBD1 (6 bases). Per the germline V gene, CDR1 is LNHDA and CDR2 is SQIVND (reference sequence). Trimming stripped 5 bases from V and 3 bases from J, with 13 bases between. The CDR3 contains 14 residues. CDR3 sequence (DNA): TGTGCCAGTAGTCTCAGGGGATCAGACTATGGCTACACCTTC. This gives the protein CASSLRGSDYGYTF.

This clone was detected only a few times. CDR3 in DNA: TGTGCCAGCAGCTTGGGACAGGGAACTTCCCACTACGAGCAGTACTTC. Protein sequence: CASSLGQGTSHYEQYF. This sequence joins TRBV5-6 and TRBJ2-7, with 7 bases aligning to TRBD1. Germline V lookup: CDR1 SGHDT, CDR2 YYEEEE. The trim removed 0 bases at V and 3 bases at J, leaving 9 bases unmatched. The CDR3 runs to 16 residues.

This clone came up once. The rearrangement links TRBV4-3 to TRBJ2-5, with 8 nucleotides matching TRBD1. The DNA end is more similar to TRBJ2-7, so the J call may be wrong. The CDR3 consists of 16 residues. Looked up from germline, CDR1 is LGHNA and CDR2 is YSLEER. The CDR3 DNA reads as TGCGCCAGCAGCCAAGAGTACCGGGACAGGTTTTACGAGCAGTACTTC. This codes for CASSQEYRDRFYEQYF.

V gene TRBV7-8 combines with J gene TRBJ2-7; TRBD2 agrees at 11 bases. This CDR3 is built from 16 residues. V lost 7 bases and J lost 2; bases outside the gene matches: 10. CDR1 is SGHVS and CDR2 is FQNEAQ in the germline V gene. The CDR3 sequence: CASTSAVLAGAYEQYF. The CDR3 nucleotides are TGTGCCAGCACCTCCGCGGTACTAGCGGGGGCCTACGAGCAGTACTTC. Complete variable domain (other parts from reference TRBV7-8 and TRBJ2-7): GAGVSQSPRYKVAKRGQDVALRCDPISGHVSLFWYQQALGQGPEFLTYFQNEAQLDKSGLPSDRFFAERPEGSVSTLKIQRTQQEDSAVYLCASTSAVLAGAYEQYFGPGTRLTVT.

The chain uses TRBV4-2 and TRBJ2-7; no firm D call. The CDR3 is 13 amino acids. Between the trimmed V and J ends, which lost 0 bases and 3 bases, there was a span of 6 bases. From germline, CDR1 is LGHNA and CDR2 YNFKEQ. The CDR3 DNA reads TGTGCCAGCAGCCAAGATCTCGACTACGAGCAGTACTTC. Protein product: CASSQDLDYEQYF.

This clone was picked up a small number of times. This chain links TRBV18 with TRBJ2-7, with TRBD1 matching over 9 bases. This CDR3 is built from 14 residues. The germline gives CDR1 KGHSH, CDR2 LQKENI. Trimming at V came to 4 bases and at J to 2 bases, leaving 3 bases not matched to a gene. The chain's CDR3 is CASSRGQGPYEQYF. The CDR3 DNA reads TGTGCCAGCTCACGGGGACAGGGCCCCTACGAGCAGTACTTC.

The chain is built from TRBV29-1 and TRBJ1-1, with 8 bases that match TRBD1. Germline trimming cut 3 bases from V and 3 bases from J; bases unmatched to any gene: 3. The CDR3 extends over 13 amino acids. Germline loops: CDR1 SQVTM, CDR2 ANQGSEA. The CDR3 protein is CSVETGVYTEAFF. CDR3 sequence (DNA): TGCAGCGTTGAGACAGGGGTTTACACTGAAGCTTTCTTT.

V is TRBV21-1 and J is TRBJ2-6; TRBD1, the D gene given by the table, was not confirmed from the DNA. TRBV21-1 is a pseudogene segment. The CDR3 is made up of 17 amino acids. For the CDR3, the DNA is TGTGCCAGCAGCCCCAGCCAGGGCCCCTCTGGGGCCAACGTCCTGACTTTC. Residues: CASSPSQGPSGANVLTF.

The V gene is TRBV6-5, the J gene TRBJ1-3; tentative D call: TRBD1 (6 bases). The germline gives CDR1 MNHEY, CDR2 SVGAGI. Trimming cost V 1 base and J 0 bases, with 10 bases left between them. The CDR3 is 16 amino acids. The CDR3 DNA reads TGTGCCAGCAGTTACTTCCAGGGGAGCTCTGGAAACACCATATATTTT. Its protein product is CASSYFQGSSGNTIYF.

The V and J genes are TRBV18 and TRBJ2-7, with TRBD2 identical over 15 bases. Germline values: CDR1 KGHSH, CDR2 LQKENI. The CDR3 totals 17 residues. V shed 3 bases and J 0 bases; nucleotides not matched to a gene: 3. The CDR3 DNA follows: TGTGCCAGCTCACCCGGGACTAGCGGGGGGAGCTCCTACGAGCAGTACTTC. Its protein is CASSPGTSGGSSYEQYF.

CDR3 DNA: TGTGCCAGCAGCGACAGGAATCAGCCCCAGCATTTT. Translated: CASSDRNQPQHF. The rearrangement uses TRBV27 and TRBJ1-5, with TRBD1 as a possible D gene (6 bases). V was pared by 6 bases and J by 4 bases, with 7 bases between. The CDR3 length is 12 residues. In germline, CDR1 is MNHEY, CDR2 SMNVEV (reference sequence).

The V and J genes are TRBV30 and TRBJ2-1, with 8 bases that match TRBD2. The germline CDR1 and CDR2 sequences are GTSNPN and SVGIG (reference sequence). This CDR3 region has 14 residues. Unmatched junction bases numbered 3, after V lost 4 bases and J lost 1 base. CDR3 nucleotides: TGTGCCTGGATAGCGGGATTATCCTACAATGAGCAGTTCTTC. Residues: CAWIAGLSYNEQFF.

The V call is TRBV4-1, the J call TRBJ1-2, with D possibly matching TRBD1 (5 bases). CDR1 and CDR2 (germline): MGHRA, YSYEKL. The length of the CDR3 is 15 residues. The V and J ends lost 0 bases and 5 bases respectively, with 13 bases between them. CDR3 DNA sequence: TGCGCCAGCAGCCAAGATCAGGGTTTGCGGTATGGCTACACCTTC. It translates to CASSQDQGLRYGYTF.

The genes are TRBV20-1 and TRBJ2-5, with D uncertain. With 5 bases removed from V and 1 base from J, the gap between germline ends came to 2 bases. Germline CDR1 and CDR2: DFQATT and SNEGSKA (reference sequence). The CDR3 has 10 amino acids. CDR3 coding DNA: TGCAGTGCTGTCCAAGAGACCCAGTACTTC. Protein sequence: CSAVQETQYF.

This clone came up a few times. The chain employs TRBV9 and TRBJ1-4, with 8 bases identical to TRBD1. The CDR3 is 21 amino acids. With 0 bases clipped from V and 5 bases from J, the junction kept 21 bases outside the gene matches. CDR1 and CDR2 from the germline V gene are SGDLS and YYNGEE. The CDR3 DNA follows: TGTGCCAGCAGCGTAGCTCCATTCTCCGGGACAGGAGCCTTGCGAAATGAAAAACTGTTTTTT. Translating gives CASSVAPFSGTGALRNEKLFF.

The gene calls are TRBV11-3 and TRBJ2-3, with 7 bases lining up with TRBD2. Germline V gene data show CDR1 as SGHNT and CDR2 as YENEEA. Losses at the gene ends were 4 bases for V and 6 bases for J; bases not matched to a gene: 7. CDR3 length equals 14 residues. The CDR3 sequence is CASSSGGMIDTQYF. The CDR3 DNA reads TGTGCCAGCAGCTCCGGGGGGATGATCGATACGCAGTATTTT.